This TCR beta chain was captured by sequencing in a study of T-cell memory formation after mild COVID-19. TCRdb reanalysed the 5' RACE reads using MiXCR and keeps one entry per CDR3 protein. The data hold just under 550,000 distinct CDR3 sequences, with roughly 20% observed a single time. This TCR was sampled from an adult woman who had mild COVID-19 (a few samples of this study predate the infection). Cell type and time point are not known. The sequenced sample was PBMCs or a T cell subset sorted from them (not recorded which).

The CDR3 region has the DNA TGTGCCAGCAGCTCAGGACAGCCCGTGTTTGGCTACACCTTC. This sequence encodes CASSSGQPVFGYTF. The genes are TRBV7-9 and TRBJ1-2; tentatively, D is TRBD1 (6 bases). This CDR3 is 14 amino acids long. Per germline, CDR1 SEHNR and CDR2 FQNEAQ (reference sequence). Trimming removed 4 bases from V and 7 bases from J, with 16 bases in between.